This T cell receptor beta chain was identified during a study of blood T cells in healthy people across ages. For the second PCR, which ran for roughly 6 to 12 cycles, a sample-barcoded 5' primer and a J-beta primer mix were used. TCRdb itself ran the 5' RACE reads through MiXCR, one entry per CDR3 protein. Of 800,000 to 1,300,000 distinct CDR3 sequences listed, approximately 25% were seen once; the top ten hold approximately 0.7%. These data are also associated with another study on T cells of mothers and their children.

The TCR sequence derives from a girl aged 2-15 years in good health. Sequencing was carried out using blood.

CDR3 bases: TGCGCCAGCAGCTCGCGGACAGCGGACCAAGAGACCCAGTACTTC. This gives the protein CASSSRTADQETQYF. The chain carries TRBV5-1 and TRBJ2-5; possible D gene TRBD1, 6 bases. The CDR3 runs to 15 residues. Trimming stripped 3 bases from V and 0 bases from J, with 12 bases between. Germline V CDR1 and CDR2: SGHRS, YFSETQ. Supplemented by reference TRBV5-1 and TRBJ2-5, the full variable domain reads KAGVTQTPRYLIKTRGQQVTLSCSPISGHRSVSWYQQTPGQGLQFLFEYFSETQRNKGNFPGRFSGRQFSNSRSEMNVSTLELGDSALYLCASSSRTADQETQYFGPGTRLLVL.